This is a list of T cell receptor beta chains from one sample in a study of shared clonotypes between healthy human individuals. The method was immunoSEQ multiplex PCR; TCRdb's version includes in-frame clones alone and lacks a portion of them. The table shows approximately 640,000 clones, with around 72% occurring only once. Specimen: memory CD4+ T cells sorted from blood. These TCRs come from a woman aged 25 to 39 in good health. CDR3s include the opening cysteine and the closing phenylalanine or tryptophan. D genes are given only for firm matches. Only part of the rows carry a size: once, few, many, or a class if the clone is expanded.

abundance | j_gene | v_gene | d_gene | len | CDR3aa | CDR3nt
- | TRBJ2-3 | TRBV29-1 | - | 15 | CSVGPLSGVGDTQYF | TGCAGCGTTGGCCCCCTCTCCGGGGTTGGAGATACGCAGTATTTT
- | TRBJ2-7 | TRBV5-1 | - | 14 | CASSPTQGPYEQYF | TGCGCCAGCAGCCCTACCCAGGGACCCTACGAGCAGTACTTC
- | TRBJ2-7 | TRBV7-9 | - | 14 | CASSFQGGGYEQYF | TGTGCCAGCAGCTTTCAGGGAGGCGGGTACGAGCAGTACTTC
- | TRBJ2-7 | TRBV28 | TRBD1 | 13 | CAITGTVGYEQYF | TGTGCCATCACCGGGACAGTGGGGTACGAGCAGTACTTC
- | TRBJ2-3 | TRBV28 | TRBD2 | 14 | CASMSSGSRDTQYF | TGTGCCAGCATGTCTAGCGGGAGTAGAGATACGCAGTATTTT
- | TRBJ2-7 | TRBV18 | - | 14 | CASSPPVGNYEQYF | TGTGCCAGCTCACCACCTGTCGGGAATTACGAGCAGTACTTC
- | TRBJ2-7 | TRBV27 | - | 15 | CASRARGVNGYEQYF | TGTGCCAGCAGAGCGAGGGGCGTGAATGGCTACGAGCAGTACTTC
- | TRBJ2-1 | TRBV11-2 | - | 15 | CASILLRGGNNEQFF | TGTGCCAGCATCCTCCTCAGGGGAGGTAACAATGAGCAGTTCTTC
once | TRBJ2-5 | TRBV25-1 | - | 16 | CASSLTRQTPQETQYF | TGTGCCAGCAGTCTCACCCGACAGACCCCGCAAGAGACCCAGTACTTC
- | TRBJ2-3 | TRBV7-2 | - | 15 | CASSLAWGSTDTQYF | TGTGCCAGCAGCTTAGCTTGGGGTAGCACAGATACGCAGTATTTT
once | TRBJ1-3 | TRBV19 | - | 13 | CASIGFSGNTIYF | TGTGCCAGTATTGGGTTCTCTGGAAACACCATATATTTT
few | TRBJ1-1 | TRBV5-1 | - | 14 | CASSLKTSNTEAFF | TGCGCCAGCAGCTTGAAGACCTCAAACACTGAAGCTTTCTTT
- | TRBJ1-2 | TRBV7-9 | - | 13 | CASSLEGNYGYTF | TGTGCCAGCAGCTTAGAGGGTAATTATGGCTACACCTTC
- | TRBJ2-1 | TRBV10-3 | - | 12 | CAISAGYNEQFF | TGTGCCATCAGCGCGGGATACAATGAGCAGTTCTTC
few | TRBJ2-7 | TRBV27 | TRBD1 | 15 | CASSYGTGLSYEQYF | TGTGCCAGCAGTTACGGGACAGGCCTCTCCTACGAGCAGTACTTC
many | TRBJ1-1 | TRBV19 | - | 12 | CASSINVLGAFF | TGTGCCAGTAGTATCAATGTTTTAGGAGCTTTCTTT
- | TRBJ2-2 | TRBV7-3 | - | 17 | CASSYIPLGANTGELFF | TGTGCCAGCAGCTATATCCCGCTGGGGGCGAACACCGGGGAGCTGTTTTTT
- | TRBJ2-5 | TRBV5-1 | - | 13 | CASSGGIQETQYF | TGCGCCAGCAGTGGCGGGATCCAAGAGACCCAGTACTTC
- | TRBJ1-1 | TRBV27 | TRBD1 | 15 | CASSGTTGGEGEAFF | TGTGCCAGCAGTGGAACGACAGGGGGCGAGGGTGAAGCTTTCTTT
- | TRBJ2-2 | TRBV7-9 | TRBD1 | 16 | CASSTGQGRNTGELFF | TGTGCCAGCAGCACGGGACAGGGGCGCAACACCGGGGAGCTGTTTTTT
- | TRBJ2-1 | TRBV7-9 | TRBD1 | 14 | CASSPGQFYNEQFF | TGTGCCAGCAGCCCGGGACAGTTCTACAATGAGCAGTTCTTC
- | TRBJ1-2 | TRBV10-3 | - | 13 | CAITPADRVGYTF | TGTGCCATAACCCCTGCGGACCGCGTGGGCTACACCTTC
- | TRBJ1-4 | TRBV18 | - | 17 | CASSPPRAETLNEKLFF | TGTGCCAGCTCACCGCCACGAGCGGAGACCCTTAATGAAAAACTGTTTTTT
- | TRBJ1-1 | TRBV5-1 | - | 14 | CASSFGAQRTEAFF | TGCGCCAGCAGCTTTGGAGCGCAGCGCACTGAAGCTTTCTTT
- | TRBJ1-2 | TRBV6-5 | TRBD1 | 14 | CASNPNRGNYGYTF | TGTGCCAGCAACCCAAACAGGGGGAACTATGGCTACACCTTC
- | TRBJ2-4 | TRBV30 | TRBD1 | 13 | CAWSNRGTNIQYF | TGTGCCTGGAGTAACAGGGGAACAAACATTCAGTACTTC
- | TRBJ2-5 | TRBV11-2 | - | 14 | CASSASGWLETQYF | TGTGCCAGCAGCGCCTCGGGGTGGCTTGAGACCCAGTACTTC
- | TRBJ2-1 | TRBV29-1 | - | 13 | CSVEEGALGEQFF | TGCAGCGTTGAGGAGGGGGCCCTGGGTGAGCAGTTCTTC
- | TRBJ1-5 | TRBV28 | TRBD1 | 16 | CASSPLGQGSNQPQHF | TGTGCCAGCAGTCCCCTGGGACAGGGGAGCAATCAGCCCCAGCATTTT
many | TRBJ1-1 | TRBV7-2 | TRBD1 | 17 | CASSLGQGGRRNTEAFF | TGTGCCAGCAGTTTGGGCCAGGGGGGAAGGCGGAACACTGAAGCTTTCTTT
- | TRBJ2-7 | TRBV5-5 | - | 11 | CASSSYYEQYF | TGTGCCAGCAGCTCCTATTACGAGCAGTACTTC
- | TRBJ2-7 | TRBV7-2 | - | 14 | CASSFQSAQREQYF | TGTGCCAGCAGCTTCCAAAGTGCCCAAAGGGAGCAGTACTTC
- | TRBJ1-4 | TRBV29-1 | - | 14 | CSVDPDRICEKLFF | TGCAGCGTTGATCCCGACAGGATATGTGAAAAACTGTTTTTT
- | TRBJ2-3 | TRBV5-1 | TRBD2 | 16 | CASRLIAGGSTDTQYF | TGCGCCAGCAGACTGATAGCGGGAGGAAGCACAGATACGCAGTATTTT
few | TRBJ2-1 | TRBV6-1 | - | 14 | CASSDGDPVDEQFF | TGTGCCAGCAGTGACGGGGACCCCGTCGATGAGCAGTTCTTC
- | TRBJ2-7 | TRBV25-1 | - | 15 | CASSVLGTKENEQYF | TGTGCCAGCAGTGTATTAGGGACAAAAGAAAACGAGCAGTACTTC
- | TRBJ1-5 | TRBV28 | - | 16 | CASSLGGHPHHQPQHF | TGTGCCAGCAGTCTAGGCGGACACCCTCATCATCAGCCCCAGCATTTT
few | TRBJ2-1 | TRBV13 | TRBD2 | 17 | CASSLRLAGGPRNEQFF | TGTGCCAGCAGCTTGCGTCTAGCGGGAGGGCCGCGCAATGAGCAGTTCTTC
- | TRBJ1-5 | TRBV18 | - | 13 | CASSYREDQPQHF | TGTGCCAGCTCGTACAGGGAGGATCAGCCCCAGCATTTT
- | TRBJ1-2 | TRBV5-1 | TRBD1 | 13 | CASRKQGDYGYTF | TGCGCCAGCCGAAAGCAGGGGGACTATGGCTACACCTTC
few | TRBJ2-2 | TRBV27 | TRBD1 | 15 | CASSLQGQVAGELFF | TGTGCCAGCAGTTTGCAGGGACAGGTCGCCGGGGAGCTGTTTTTT
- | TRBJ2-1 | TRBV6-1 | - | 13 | CASSDETYNEQFF | TGTGCCAGCAGTGATGAGACCTACAATGAGCAGTTCTTC
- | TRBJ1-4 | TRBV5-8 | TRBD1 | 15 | CASSLGTGNNEKLFF | TGTGCCAGCAGCTTGGGGACAGGGAATAATGAAAAACTGTTTTTT
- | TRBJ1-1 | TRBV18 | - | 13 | CASSRTDNTEAFF | TGTGCCAGCTCACGGACTGATAACACTGAAGCTTTCTTT
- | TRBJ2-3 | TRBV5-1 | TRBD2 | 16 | CASSLGLAGTTDTQYF | TGCGCCAGCAGCTTGGGGCTAGCGGGAACCACAGATACGCAGTATTTT